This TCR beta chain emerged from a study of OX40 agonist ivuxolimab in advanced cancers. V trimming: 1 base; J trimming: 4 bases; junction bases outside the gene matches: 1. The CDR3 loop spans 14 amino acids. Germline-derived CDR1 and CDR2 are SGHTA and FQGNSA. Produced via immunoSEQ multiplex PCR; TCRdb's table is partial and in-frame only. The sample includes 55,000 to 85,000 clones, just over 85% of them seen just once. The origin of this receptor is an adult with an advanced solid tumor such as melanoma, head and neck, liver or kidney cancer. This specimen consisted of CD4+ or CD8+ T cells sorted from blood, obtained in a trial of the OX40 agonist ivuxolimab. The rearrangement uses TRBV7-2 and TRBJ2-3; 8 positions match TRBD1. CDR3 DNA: TGTGCCAGCAGCTTAGAACAGGGGGCAGATACGCAGTATTTT. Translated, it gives CASSLEQGADTQYF.